This TCR beta chain was profiled in a study of cytomegalovirus exposure and HLA in healthy donors. Findings and limits, study-wide: High sensitivity and specificity were reportedly achieved when the classifier diagnosed cytomegalovirus status. Researchers counted roughly 150 TCR beta chains as cytomegalovirus-associated. A later analysis linked a missense variant in DCLRE1C to the trimming of TCR beta V and J genes.

This clone was detected once. Its target is not known. Trimming stripped 4 bases from V and 0 bases from J, with 9 bases between. Germline V lookup: CDR1 SQVTM, CDR2 ANQGSEA. The CDR3 loop spans 13 amino acids. With 60 Vbeta and 13 Jbeta primers, the PCR was carried out. Only in-frame clones appear in the TCRdb table, and some are missing; sequencing was by immunoSEQ multiplex PCR. This sample carries around 190,000 clones, around four fifths of them seen once, and the ten largest clones take approximately 1.7%. The chain uses TRBV29-1 and TRBJ1-2, with D unresolved. This receptor was taken from a man aged 35-49 years in good health and CMV-seropositive. The sample taken for sequencing was PBMCs. CDR3 sequence reads: CSVGADPNYGYTF. For the CDR3, the DNA is TGCAGCGTTGGGGCCGATCCTAACTATGGCTACACCTTC.